The sequence of this T cell receptor beta chain was determined in a study of blood T cell repertoires in COVID-19. Unmatched junction bases numbered 11, after V lost 1 base and J lost 4 bases. The CDR3 runs to 17 residues. In germline, CDR1 is SEHNR, CDR2 FQNEAQ (reference sequence). Repertoires were generated with immunoSEQ multiplex PCR, while TCRdb's copy carries only in-frame clones and drops some. The sample shows 140,000 to 150,000 clones, 84% of them seen only once. This clonotype originated in a human donor in a cohort sampled during active COVID-19. This chain connects TRBV7-9 to TRBJ1-1, with TRBD1 matching over 8 bases. Input material: peripheral blood. CDR3 DNA sequence: TGTGCCAGCAGCTTAGACCTCCAGGGGGCTTTAGGCACTGAAGCTTTCTTT. It specifies CASSLDLQGALGTEAFF.